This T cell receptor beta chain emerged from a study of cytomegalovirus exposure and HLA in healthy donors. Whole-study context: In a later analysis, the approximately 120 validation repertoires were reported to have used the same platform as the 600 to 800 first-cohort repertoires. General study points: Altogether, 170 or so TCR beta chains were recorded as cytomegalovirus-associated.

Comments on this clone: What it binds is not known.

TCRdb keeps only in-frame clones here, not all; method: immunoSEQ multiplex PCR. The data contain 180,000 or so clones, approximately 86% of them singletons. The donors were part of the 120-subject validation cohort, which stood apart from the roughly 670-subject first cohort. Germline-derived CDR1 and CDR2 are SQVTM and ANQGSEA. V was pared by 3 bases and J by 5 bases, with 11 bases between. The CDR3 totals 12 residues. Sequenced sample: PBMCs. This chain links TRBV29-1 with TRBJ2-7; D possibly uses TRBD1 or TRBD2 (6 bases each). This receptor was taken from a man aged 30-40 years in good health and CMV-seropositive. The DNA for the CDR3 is TGCAGCGTTGAGTCCGGGGGCGACGAGCAGTACTTC. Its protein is CSVESGGDEQYF.